Sequencing of this TCR beta chain was carried out in a study of CD8+ T cells in alopecia areata. Concerning this clone itself: What it recognizes is unknown.

It was cDNA, reverse transcribed from extracted RNA, that served as the sequencing template. The method was immunoSEQ multiplex PCR; TCRdb's version includes in-frame clones alone and lacks a portion of them. The table lists roughly 200,000 clones, 45% to 70% of them singletons. V lost 4 bases, J lost 3 bases, and 16 bases lay in between. CDR3 length: 15 amino acids. The germline gives CDR1 SGDLS, CDR2 YYNGEE. PBMC-derived CD4+ and CD8+ T cells were sorted. Whole-study findings and limits: Scalp sequencing also captures normal skin's resident alphabeta T cells. Patients shared TCRs less clearly than mice did, possibly for HLA-related reasons. Especially in alopecia totalis/universalis, lesional scalp showed greater clonality than normal scalp did.

The sample comprised CD8+ T cells sorted from blood. This TCR derives from a human donor in good health. This chain joins TRBV9 and TRBJ1-1, with D possibly being TRBD1 (5 bases). In nucleotides, the CDR3 is TGTGCCAGCAGCCGGCCGGGACCCACCGACACTGAAGCTTTCTTT. This encodes CASSRPGPTDTEAFF. The variable domain in full, with the rest retrieved from reference TRBV9 and TRBJ1-1, is DSGVTQTPKHLITATGQRVTLRCSPRSGDLSVYWYQQSLDQGLQFLIQYYNGEERAKGNILERFSAQQFPDLHSELNLSSLELGDSALYFCASSRPGPTDTEAFFGQGTRLTVV.